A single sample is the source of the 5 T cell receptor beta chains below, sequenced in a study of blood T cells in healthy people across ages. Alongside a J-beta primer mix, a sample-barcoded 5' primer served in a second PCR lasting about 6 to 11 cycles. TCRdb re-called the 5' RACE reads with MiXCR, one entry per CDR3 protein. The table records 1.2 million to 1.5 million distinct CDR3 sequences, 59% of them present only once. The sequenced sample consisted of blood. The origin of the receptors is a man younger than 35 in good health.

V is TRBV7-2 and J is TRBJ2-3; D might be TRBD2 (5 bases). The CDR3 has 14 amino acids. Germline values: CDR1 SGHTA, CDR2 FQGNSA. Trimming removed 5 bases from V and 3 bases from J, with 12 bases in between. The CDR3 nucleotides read TGTGCCAGCAGCGTAAATCGGGGAACAGATACGCAGTATTTT. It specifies CASSVNRGTDTQYF.

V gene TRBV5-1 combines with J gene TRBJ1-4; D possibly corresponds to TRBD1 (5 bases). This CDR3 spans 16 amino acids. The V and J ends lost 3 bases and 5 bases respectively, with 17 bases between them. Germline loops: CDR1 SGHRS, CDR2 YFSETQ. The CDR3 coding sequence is TGCGCCAGCAGCTCCCCCGAGGCGGGGGGGAATGAAAAACTGTTTTTT. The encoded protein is CASSSPEAGGNEKLFF.

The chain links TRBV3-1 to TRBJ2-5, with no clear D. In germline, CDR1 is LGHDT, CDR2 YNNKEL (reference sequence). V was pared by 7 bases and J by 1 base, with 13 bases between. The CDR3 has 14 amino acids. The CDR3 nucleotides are TGTGCCAGCACCCCGGGCGTCACCCAAGAGACCCAGTACTTC. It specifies CASTPGVTQETQYF.

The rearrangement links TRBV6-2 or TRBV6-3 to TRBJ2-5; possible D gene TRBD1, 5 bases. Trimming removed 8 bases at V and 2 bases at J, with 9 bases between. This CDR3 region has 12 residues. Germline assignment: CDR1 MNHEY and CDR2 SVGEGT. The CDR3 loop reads CASWAGQETQYF. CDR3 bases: TGTGCCAGCTGGGCAGGGCAAGAGACCCAGTACTTC.

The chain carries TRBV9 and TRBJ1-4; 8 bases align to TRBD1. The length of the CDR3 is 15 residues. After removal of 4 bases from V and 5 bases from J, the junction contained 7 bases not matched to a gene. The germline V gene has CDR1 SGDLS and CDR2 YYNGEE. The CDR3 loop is CASSPNRGGNEKLFF. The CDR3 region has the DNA TGTGCCAGCAGCCCCAACAGGGGGGGAAATGAAAAACTGTTTTTT.